Presented here are 19 T cell receptor beta chains from one specimen sequenced in a study of T cells in Graves' hyperthyroidism and ophthalmopathy. Amplified regions were TCR beta CDR3 sequences from RNA transcripts. When the TCR CDR3 underwent first-round RT-PCR, the HTBI primer set was used. Using its own MiXCR run on the multiplex PCR reads, TCRdb lists one record per CDR3 protein. The sample records around 600,000 distinct CDR3 sequences, 15% to 17% being singletons. Source material: blood. The receptor source for this set is a woman younger than 45 with Graves' hyperthyroidism.

This clonotype was counted at least ten times. This rearrangement joins TRBV27 to TRBJ2-3; 9 bases are shared with TRBD2. V shed 6 bases and J 1 base; nucleotides not matched to a gene: 2. CDR1 and CDR2 (germline): MNHEY, SMNVEV (reference sequence). The CDR3 spans 14 residues. The CDR3 is CASRGGRGTDTQYF. As DNA, the CDR3 is TGTGCCAGCAGGGGCGGGAGGGGCACAGATACGCAGTATTTT.

This rearrangement joins TRBV28 to TRBJ1-1; 7 nucleotides match TRBD1. Unmatched junction bases numbered 13, after V lost 5 bases and J lost 1 base. This CDR3 contains 17 residues. Germline V gives CDR1 MDHEN, CDR2 SYDVKM. The CDR3 reads CASSPLRGGLRNTEAFF. Here the CDR3 DNA reads TGTGCCAGCAGTCCTCTCAGGGGGGGGCTTAGGAACACTGAAGCTTTCTTT.

This clonotype was counted at least ten times. V usage is TRBV20-1 and J usage is TRBJ1-1; possible D gene TRBD1, 5 bases. The germline V gene has CDR1 DFQATT and CDR2 SNEGSKA (reference sequence). The CDR3 is made up of 14 amino acids. The V end was cut by 6 bases, the J end by 6 bases, with 20 bases between. As DNA, the CDR3 is TGCAGTGCCCCTGGGGGACCCGACGGGCCTGAAGCTTTCTTT. It specifies CSAPGGPDGPEAFF.

In this sample, this clonotype turned up many times. The rearrangement joins TRBV18 to TRBJ1-1, with 8 bases fitting TRBD1. Looked up from germline, CDR1 is KGHSH and CDR2 is LQKENI. The CDR3 consists of 14 residues. With 3 bases clipped from V and 1 base from J, the junction kept 1 base outside the gene matches. The CDR3 sequence is CASSPTGENTEAFF. The CDR3 nucleotides read TGTGCCAGCTCACCGACAGGGGAGAACACTGAAGCTTTCTTT.

A few counts support this clonotype. The chain joins TRBV15 to TRBJ1-1, with 7 bases that match TRBD1. This CDR3 is built from 14 residues. V lost 4 bases to trimming and J lost 2 bases; unmatched junction nucleotides: 4. In germline, CDR1 is LNHNV, CDR2 YYDKDF (reference sequence). In DNA, the CDR3 is TGTGCCACCAGCACAGACAGGGAAAACACTGAAGCTTTCTTT. This sequence encodes CATSTDRENTEAFF. The full variable domain, its missing parts supplied by reference TRBV15 and TRBJ1-1, is DAMVIQNPRYQVTQFGKPVTLSCSQTLNHNVMYWYQQKSSQAPKLLFHYYDKDFNNEADTPDNFQSRRPNTSFCFLDIRSPGLGDTAMYLCATSTDRENTEAFFGQGTRLTVV.

This clonotype was found many times. The chain uses TRBV7-2 and TRBJ2-1, with a possible D match to TRBD1 (6 bases). Germline loops: CDR1 SGHTA, CDR2 FQGNSA. V was shortened by 5 bases and J by 6 bases, with 11 bases between the two germline ends. CDR3 length: 13 residues. CDR3 sequence reads: CASSETGINEQFF. CDR3 nucleotide sequence: TGTGCCAGCAGCGAAACAGGGATCAATGAGCAGTTCTTC.

This clonotype occurred many times. This chain connects TRBV7-9 to TRBJ1-1; D uncertain. Germline V gene lookup returns CDR1 SEHNR and CDR2 FQNEAQ (reference sequence). Deletions cut 0 bases from V and 0 bases from J, with 5 bases between. This CDR3 spans 14 amino acids. Here the CDR3 reads CASSLAMVNTEAFF. In DNA, the CDR3 is TGTGCCAGCAGCTTAGCGATGGTGAACACTGAAGCTTTCTTT.

The chain combines TRBV5-1 with TRBJ2-7, with D possibly called TRBD1 or TRBD2 (5 bases each). The length of the CDR3 is 15 residues. Germline V CDR1 and CDR2: SGHRS, YFSETQ. Trimming cost V 5 bases and J 4 bases, with 19 bases left between them. The CDR3 sequence: CASRSTGTMGYEQYF. The DNA for the CDR3 is TGCGCCAGCAGATCAACCGGGACCATGGGTTACGAGCAGTACTTC. The full variable domain, completed using reference TRBV5-1 and TRBJ2-7, is KAGVTQTPRYLIKTRGQQVTLSCSPISGHRSVSWYQQTPGQGLQFLFEYFSETQRNKGNFPGRFSGRQFSNSRSEMNVSTLELGDSALYLCASRSTGTMGYEQYFGPGTRLTVT.

The chain is built from TRBV7-2 and TRBJ2-3; the match to TRBD2 covers 7 bases. Looked up from germline, CDR1 is SGHTA and CDR2 is FQGNSA. CDR3 length: 15 amino acids. Trimming at V came to 5 bases and at J to 5 bases, leaving 10 bases not matched to a gene. The CDR3 is CASSTQAGPQDTQYF. The CDR3 DNA is TGTGCCAGCAGCACCCAAGCGGGGCCCCAAGATACGCAGTATTTT.

This clonotype was counted at least ten times. V is TRBV2 and J is TRBJ2-1; 8 positions match TRBD2. Trimming at V came to 9 bases and at J to 3 bases, leaving 7 bases not matched to a gene. Per the germline V gene, CDR1 is SNHLY and CDR2 is FYNNEI. The CDR3 spans 14 residues. CDR3 DNA: TGTGCCAGAGGAGATAGCGGGATCTACAATGAGCAGTTCTTC. Translation: CARGDSGIYNEQFF.

This chain uses TRBV9 with TRBJ2-1; D could derive from TRBD1 or TRBD2 (5 bases each). This CDR3 region has 15 residues. The V gene's germline CDR1 is SGDLS and CDR2 YYNGEE. V lost 0 bases, J lost 8 bases, and 15 bases lay in between. CDR3 residues: CASSVVSGSGHEQFF. CDR3 DNA: TGTGCCAGCAGCGTAGTATCGGGATCGGGACATGAGCAGTTCTTC.

There are many counts of this clonotype. The CDR3 DNA follows: TGCAGTGAGCAAGCGGGAGGAGAGACCCAGTACTTC. Its translation is CSEQAGGETQYF. The rearrangement links TRBV20-1 to TRBJ2-5; 9 bases match TRBD2. The V and J ends lost 7 bases and 4 bases, in that order; junction bases with no gene match: 4. Germline V gene data show CDR1 as DFQATT and CDR2 as SNEGSKA (reference sequence). This CDR3 is 12 amino acids long.

This clonotype has just a few counts. The rearrangement links TRBV11-2 to TRBJ1-3; D not resolved. Trimming removed 4 bases at V and 4 bases at J, with 14 bases between. CDR3 length: 15 amino acids. Germline loops: CDR1 SGHAT, CDR2 FQNNGV. For the CDR3, the DNA is TGTGCCAGCAGCTCGATCGGGCCCGCGGGAAACACCATATATTTT. This translates into CASSSIGPAGNTIYF. The entire variable domain, with the rest obtained from reference TRBV11-2 and TRBJ1-3, is as follows: EAGVAQSPRYKIIEKRQSVAFWCNPISGHATLYWYQQILGQGPKLLIQFQNNGVVDDSQLPKDRFSAERLKGVDSTLKIQPAKLEDSAVYLCASSSIGPAGNTIYFGEGSWLTVV.

This clonotype was counted at least ten times. The chain links TRBV20-1 to TRBJ2-7; TRBD2 matches 8 bases. CDR3 size: 12 residues. With 5 bases clipped from V and 3 bases from J, the junction kept 3 bases outside the gene matches. Germline loops: CDR1 DFQATT, CDR2 SNEGSKA (reference sequence). The CDR3 spells CSALSGGYEQYF. The CDR3 nucleotides are TGCAGTGCTCTAAGCGGGGGCTACGAGCAGTACTTC.

This clonotype came up a few times. For the CDR3, the DNA is TGCAGTGCTAGAGATCAGGGTCGGGACATGCCCTACGAGCAGTACTTC. Translating gives CSARDQGRDMPYEQYF. The V gene is TRBV20-1, the J gene TRBJ2-7; the D gene is possibly TRBD1 (6 bases). Germline assignment: CDR1 DFQATT and CDR2 SNEGSKA (reference sequence). The CDR3 spans 16 residues. V was trimmed by 0 bases and J by 2 bases, leaving 17 bases between them.

CDR3 in amino acids: CASSLGVAGLHNEQFF. For the CDR3, the DNA is TGTGCCAGCAGTTTAGGGGTAGCGGGGCTCCACAATGAGCAGTTCTTC. The chain couples TRBV12-3 or TRBV12-4 to TRBJ2-1, with TRBD2 matching over 8 bases. This CDR3 is built from 16 residues. J was trimmed by 5 bases and V by 1 base; bases with no gene match: 7.

The V call is TRBV30, the J call TRBJ2-3; 10 bases map to TRBD2. Germline trimming cut 2 bases from V and 0 bases from J; bases unmatched to any gene: 11. The CDR3 spans 18 residues. The germline V gene has CDR1 GTSNPN and CDR2 SVGIG (reference sequence). The CDR3 is CAWSSRLAGDTSTDTQYF. The CDR3 region has the DNA TGTGCCTGGAGTTCGCGACTAGCGGGTGATACTAGCACAGATACGCAGTATTTT.

This clonotype has ten or more counts. The chain is built from TRBV7-2 and TRBJ2-7; 8 nucleotides match TRBD2. The J segment lost 4 bases and the V segment lost 5 bases, leaving 7 bases of the junction unmatched. Germline CDR1 is SGHTA and CDR2 is FQGNSA. The CDR3 totals 14 residues. CDR3 sequence reads: CASSPSSGSYEQYF. The CDR3, as DNA: TGTGCCAGCAGCCCCTCTAGCGGGTCTTACGAGCAGTACTTC.

This clonotype was observed at least ten times. V is TRBV20-1 and J is TRBJ2-5; 10 nucleotides match TRBD2. The V gene's germline CDR1 is DFQATT and CDR2 SNEGSKA (reference sequence). CDR3 size: 15 residues. The trim removed 6 bases at V and 5 bases at J, leaving 12 bases unmatched. CDR3: CSASSGSPSDETQYF. For the CDR3, the DNA is TGCAGTGCCTCTAGCGGGAGTCCTTCAGATGAGACCCAGTACTTC.